The 23 T cell receptor beta chains in this list originate from one sample, sequenced in a study of blood T cell repertoires in COVID-19. Some clones are missing from TCRdb's copy, which holds only in-frame ones; the method was immunoSEQ multiplex PCR. The sample yields about 100,000 clones, approximately 62% seen once. Sequencing input: peripheral blood. Source of these receptors: a man older than 75 with acute or convalescent COVID-19.

CDR3: CASSQRQGNEKLFF. CDR3 coding DNA: TGTGCCAGCAGCCAGCGGCAGGGGAATGAAAAACTGTTTTTT. The chain recombines TRBV3-1 (or the pseudogene TRBV3-2) with TRBJ1-4, with a tentative D call TRBD1 (6 bases). The CDR3 spans 14 residues. Trimming removed 3 bases at V and 5 bases at J, with 10 bases between. Per germline, CDR1 LGHDT and CDR2 YNNKEL (reference sequence).

The CDR3 protein is CASSLAPGENYGYTF. The CDR3 coding sequence is TGTGCCAGCAGCTTAGCCCCAGGGGAGAACTATGGCTACACCTTC. The rearrangement links TRBV7-2 to TRBJ1-2, with a possible D match to TRBD1 (6 bases). Germline assignment: CDR1 SGHTA and CDR2 FQGNSA. This CDR3 spans 15 amino acids. V shed 0 bases and J shed 2 bases, with 10 bases lying between them.

This clone was counted a single time. V usage is TRBV5-6 and J usage is TRBJ2-5; D is uncertain. The V end lost 3 bases, the J end lost 5 bases, and 14 bases lay between the germline ends. Germline CDR1 and CDR2: SGHDT and YYEEEE. The CDR3 has 14 residues. This CDR3 is CASSSLLAVETQYF. In DNA, the CDR3 is TGTGCCAGCAGCTCACTACTGGCTGTGGAGACCCAGTACTTC.

In this sample, this clone turned up a few times. V and J are TRBV7-9 and TRBJ2-1, with 10 bases aligning to TRBD2. CDR1 is SEHNR and CDR2 is FQNEAQ in the germline V gene (reference sequence). The CDR3 extends over 17 amino acids. Trimming removed 1 base from V and 4 bases from J; junction bases left unmatched: 7. The CDR3, as DNA: TGTGCCAGCAGCTTAGGAACTAGCGGGAACTCTTACAATGAGCAGTTCTTC. Translating it yields CASSLGTSGNSYNEQFF. Combining the CDR3 with reference TRBV7-9 and TRBJ2-1 gives the whole variable domain DTGVSQNPRHKITKRGQNVTFRCDPISEHNRLYWYRQTLGQGPEFLTYFQNEAQLEKSRLLSDRFSAERPKGSFSTLEIQRTEQGDSAMYLCASSLGTSGNSYNEQFFGPGTRLTVL.

The J gene is TRBJ2-1, the V gene TRBV4-3, with TRBD2 matching 11 bases. The germline CDR1 and CDR2 sequences are LGHNA and YSLEER. The CDR3 contains 18 residues. After removal of 1 base from V and 4 bases from J, the junction contained 9 bases not matched to a gene. In nucleotides, the CDR3 is TGCGCCAGCAGCCAAGTTAGCGTACTAGCGGGAGTATACAATGAGCAGTTCTTC. Its protein is CASSQVSVLAGVYNEQFF.

Points on this clone: At one of its ends the junction is not consistent with the germline gene, which may arise from a read error. This rearrangement joins TRBV5-6 to TRBJ1-1; D perhaps matches TRBD1 (6 bases). Germline V CDR1 and CDR2: SGHDT, YYEEEE. The CDR3 runs to 13 residues. The CDR3 sequence: CASNLRGGPRAFF. The CDR3 nucleotides read TGTGCCAGCAACTTGAGGGGGGGGCCACGGGCTTTCTTT.

The V and J genes are TRBV28 and TRBJ1-3; D gene unclear. Between the trimmed V and J ends, which lost 2 bases and 3 bases, there was a span of 8 bases. CDR1 is MDHEN, CDR2 SYDVKM, per germline. The CDR3 extends over 14 amino acids. The CDR3 region is CASSLPVRGNTIYF. CDR3 DNA: TGTGCCAGCAGTTTACCCGTCCGTGGAAACACCATATATTTT.

The rearrangement uses TRBV7-9 and TRBJ2-1; D unclear. V was cut by 5 bases and J by 0 bases, with 11 bases left in between. The length of the CDR3 is 15 residues. Per germline, CDR1 SEHNR and CDR2 FQNEAQ (reference sequence). The DNA for the CDR3 is TGTGCCAGCAGCCCTTTTAGCAGCTCCTACAATGAGCAGTTCTTC. As protein: CASSPFSSSYNEQFF.

This clone was detected a few times. The genes are TRBV27 and TRBJ2-1, with TRBD2 matching over 10 bases. This CDR3 region has 15 residues. Trimming at V came to 5 bases and at J to 6 bases, leaving 7 bases not matched to a gene. Per germline, CDR1 MNHEY and CDR2 SMNVEV (reference sequence). The CDR3 is CASSLAGVLGNEQFF. In nucleotides, the CDR3 is TGTGCCAGCAGTCTAGCGGGAGTTCTCGGCAATGAGCAGTTCTTC.

The rearrangement uses TRBV6-5 and TRBJ2-2, with 12 positions matching TRBD2. The CDR3 has 14 residues. The germline V gene encodes CDR1 MNHEY and CDR2 SVGAGI. The J segment lost 8 bases and the V segment lost 7 bases, leaving 5 bases of the junction unmatched. CDR3 loop: CASKRTSGIGELFF. In DNA, the CDR3 is TGTGCCAGCAAAAGGACTAGCGGGATAGGGGAGCTGTTTTTT.

The CDR3 DNA reads as TGTGCCAGCAGCTTGGCCGCAGGGATTAGCTCCTACGAGCAGTACTTC. Translated: CASSLAAGISSYEQYF. The chain recombines TRBV5-6 with TRBJ2-7; D perhaps matches TRBD1 (5 bases). CDR1 is SGHDT, CDR2 YYEEEE, per germline. The CDR3 contains 16 residues. V was trimmed by 0 bases and J by 0 bases, leaving 13 bases between them.

This chain links TRBV5-6 with TRBJ1-2; 7 nucleotides align to TRBD1. The CDR3 has 15 amino acids. CDR1 and CDR2 (germline): SGHDT, YYEEEE. The V gene end was trimmed by 5 bases and the J gene end by 5 bases; junction bases not matched to a gene: 12. CDR3 nucleotide sequence: TGTGCCAGCAGACAAGATGAGGGCAGGGGGTATGGCTACACCTTC. This gives the protein CASRQDEGRGYGYTF.

J is TRBJ1-1 and V is TRBV4-1, with no clear D. CDR1 MGHRA and CDR2 YSYEKL come from the germline V gene. V lost 0 bases and J lost 4, with 12 bases in between. This CDR3 spans 15 amino acids. This CDR3 is CASSQEWAGPTEAFF. Written as DNA, the CDR3 is TGCGCCAGCAGCCAAGAATGGGCAGGCCCCACTGAAGCTTTCTTT.

J is TRBJ1-2 and V is TRBV12-3 or TRBV12-4, with TRBD1 matching 8 bases. With 6 bases clipped from V and 7 bases from J, the junction kept 7 bases outside the gene matches. The CDR3 loop spans 13 amino acids. In DNA form, the CDR3 reads TGTGCCAGCAGCCGAACAGGGGGTGGTGGCTACACCTTC. This translates into CASSRTGGGGYTF.

This chain joins TRBV6-6 and TRBJ2-2; D is unclear. Looked up from germline, CDR1 is MNHNY and CDR2 is SVGAGI (reference sequence). The ends were cut back, 7 bases at V and 3 bases at J, with 3 bases in the middle. This CDR3 region has 11 residues. The CDR3 loop reads CASTYTGELFF. CDR3 nucleotide sequence: TGTGCCAGCACCTACACCGGGGAGCTGTTTTTT.

The chain couples TRBV5-4 to TRBJ2-2, with a weak D call TRBD1 (6 bases). Germline assignment: CDR1 SGHNT and CDR2 YYREEE (reference sequence). The V gene lost 4 bases and the J gene lost 5 bases, with 18 bases spanning the gap. The CDR3 contains 16 residues. CDR3 DNA: TGTGCCAGCAGCGCCAGGGGTACTAGGAGAACCGGGGAGCTGTTTTTT. Translating gives CASSARGTRRTGELFF.

The chain links TRBV7-2 to TRBJ2-7; D gene uncertain. Germline-derived CDR1 and CDR2 are SGHTA and FQGNSA. V was trimmed by 4 bases and J by 0 bases, leaving 7 bases between them. The CDR3 extends over 13 amino acids. The CDR3 region is CASSSLNSYEQYF. The CDR3 nucleotides are TGTGCCAGCAGCTCCCTAAACTCCTACGAGCAGTACTTC.

This chain uses TRBV7-6 with TRBJ1-5; D gene uncertain. Per the germline V gene, CDR1 is SGHVS and CDR2 is FNYEAQ. With 1 base removed from V and 4 bases from J, the gap between germline ends came to 5 bases. The CDR3 sequence is 13 residues long. CDR3 sequence: CASSLDLNQPQHF. The CDR3 DNA reads TGTGCCAGCAGCTTAGACTTAAATCAGCCCCAGCATTTT. Full variable domain (outside the CDR3, taken from reference TRBV7-6 and TRBJ1-5): GAGVSQSPRYKVTKRGQDVALRCDPISGHVSLYWYRQALGQGPEFLTYFNYEAQQDKSGLPNDRFSAERPEGSISTLTIQRTEQRDSAMYRCASSLDLNQPQHFGDGTRLSIL.

This chain connects TRBV28 to TRBJ2-3; TRBD1 matches at 7 bases. Germline values: CDR1 MDHEN, CDR2 SYDVKM. The V gene end was trimmed by 8 bases and the J gene end by 2 bases; junction bases not matched to a gene: 10. The CDR3 loop spans 15 amino acids. The DNA of the CDR3 is TGTGCCAGCCTTGGGCTCGGACAGGCCACAGATACGCAGTATTTT. The encoded protein is CASLGLGQATDTQYF.

The chain recombines TRBV9 with TRBJ2-2; 7 bases line up with TRBD2. V was clipped by 6 bases and J by 4 bases; unmatched bases: 12. There are 16 residues in the CDR3. Germline CDR1 and CDR2: SGDLS and YYNGEE. As DNA, the CDR3 is TGTGCCAGCAAAATAGGGGCGGGAGAGGGCACCGGGGAGCTGTTTTTT. It translates to CASKIGAGEGTGELFF.

The V and J genes are TRBV7-9 and TRBJ1-3; 7 bases fit TRBD1. The CDR3 consists of 15 residues. Germline assignment: CDR1 SEHNR and CDR2 FQNEAQ (reference sequence). V was pared by 5 bases and J by 0 bases, with 4 bases of the junction left unmatched. The CDR3 here is CASSTDRASGNTIYF. The CDR3 DNA is TGTGCCAGCAGCACTGACAGGGCCTCTGGAAACACCATATATTTT.

The chain joins TRBV3-1 (or the pseudogene TRBV3-2) to TRBJ2-7; D gene ambiguous. CDR3 length: 14 residues. Trimming cost V 4 bases and J 5 bases, with 15 bases left between them. Germline lookup yields CDR1 LGHDT and CDR2 YNNKEL (reference sequence). The CDR3 reads CASSPKAPVNEQYF. DNA for the CDR3: TGTGCCAGCAGCCCGAAAGCACCGGTTAACGAGCAGTACTTC.

A few counts support this clone. The rearrangement uses TRBV7-9 and TRBJ2-1; TRBD2 aligns across 9 bases. The CDR3 runs to 16 residues. J gave up 5 bases and V 2 bases, and 7 bases lay outside the gene matches. CDR1 is SEHNR and CDR2 is FQNEAQ in the germline V gene (reference sequence). CDR3 protein: CASSLLPSGNHNEQFF. CDR3 sequence (DNA): TGTGCCAGCAGCTTATTGCCTAGCGGGAACCACAATGAGCAGTTCTTC. The whole variable domain, remainder taken from reference TRBV7-9 and TRBJ2-1, is DTGVSQNPRHKITKRGQNVTFRCDPISEHNRLYWYRQTLGQGPEFLTYFQNEAQLEKSRLLSDRFSAERPKGSFSTLEIQRTEQGDSAMYLCASSLLPSGNHNEQFFGPGTRLTVL.